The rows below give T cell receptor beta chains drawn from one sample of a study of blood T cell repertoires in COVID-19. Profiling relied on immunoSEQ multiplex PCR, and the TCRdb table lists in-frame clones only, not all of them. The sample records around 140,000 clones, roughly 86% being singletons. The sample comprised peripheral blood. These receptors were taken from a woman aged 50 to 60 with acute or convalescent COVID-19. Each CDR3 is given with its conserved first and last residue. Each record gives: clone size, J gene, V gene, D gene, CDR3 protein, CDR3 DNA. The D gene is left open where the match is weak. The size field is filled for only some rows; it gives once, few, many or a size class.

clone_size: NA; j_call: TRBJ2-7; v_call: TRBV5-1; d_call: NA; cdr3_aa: CASSLGFQESEQYF; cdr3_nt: TGCGCCAGCAGCTTGGGGTTTCAGGAAAGCGAGCAGTACTTC
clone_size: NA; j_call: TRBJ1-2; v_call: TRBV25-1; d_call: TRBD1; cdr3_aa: CASSQGQGVYGYTF; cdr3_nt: TGTGCCAGCAGTCAGGGACAGGGTGTTTACGGCTACACCTTC
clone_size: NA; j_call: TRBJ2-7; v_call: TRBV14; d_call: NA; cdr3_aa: CASSQDRGGEQYF; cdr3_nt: TGTGCCAGCAGCCAAGATAGGGGCGGCGAGCAGTACTTC
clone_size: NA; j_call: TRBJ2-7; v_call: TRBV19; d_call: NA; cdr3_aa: CASSPGDISYEQYF; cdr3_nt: TGTGCCAGTAGTCCAGGGGACATTTCCTACGAGCAGTACTTC
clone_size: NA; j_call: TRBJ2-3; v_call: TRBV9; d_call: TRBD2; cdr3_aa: CASSVGGTSGGREYF; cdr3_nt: TGTGCCAGCAGCGTAGGTGGGACTAGCGGGGGACGGGAGTATTTT
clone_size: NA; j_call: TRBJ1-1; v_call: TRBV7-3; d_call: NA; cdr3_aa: CASSLRAGDMNTEAFF; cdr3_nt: TGTGCCAGCAGCTTGAGGGCAGGGGATATGAACACTGAAGCTTTCTTT
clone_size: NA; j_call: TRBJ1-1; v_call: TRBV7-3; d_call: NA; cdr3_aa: CASSLQRGTEAFF; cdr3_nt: TGTGCCAGCAGCTTACAGAGAGGGACTGAAGCTTTCTTT
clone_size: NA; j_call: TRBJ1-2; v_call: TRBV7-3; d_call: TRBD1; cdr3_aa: CASSPQTGPNDYGYTF; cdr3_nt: TGTGCCAGCAGCCCTCAGACAGGGCCAAATGACTATGGCTACACCTTC
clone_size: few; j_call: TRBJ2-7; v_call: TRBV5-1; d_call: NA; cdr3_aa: CASSLQGYEQYF; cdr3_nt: TGCGCCAGCAGCCTACAGGGATACGAGCAGTACTTC
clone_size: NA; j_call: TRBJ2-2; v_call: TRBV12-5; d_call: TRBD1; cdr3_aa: CASDRTGTGELFF; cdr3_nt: TGTGCTAGTGACCGGACAGGCACCGGGGAGCTGTTTTTT
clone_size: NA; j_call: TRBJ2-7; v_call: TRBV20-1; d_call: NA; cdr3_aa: CSASRLDEQYF; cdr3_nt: TGCAGTGCTAGTAGACTAGACGAGCAGTACTTC
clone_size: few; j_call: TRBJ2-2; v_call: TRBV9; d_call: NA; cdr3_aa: CASSVATSTGELFF; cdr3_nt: TGTGCCAGCAGCGTAGCTACCTCTACCGGGGAGCTGTTTTTT
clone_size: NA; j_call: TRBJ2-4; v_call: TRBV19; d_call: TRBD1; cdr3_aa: CASSSRTGKNIQYF; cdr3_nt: TGTGCCAGTAGCTCGAGGACAGGAAAAAACATTCAGTACTTC
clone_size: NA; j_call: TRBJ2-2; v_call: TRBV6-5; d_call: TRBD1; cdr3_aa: CASSWDREDTGELFF; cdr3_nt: TGTGCCAGCAGTTGGGACAGGGAGGACACCGGGGAGCTGTTTTTT
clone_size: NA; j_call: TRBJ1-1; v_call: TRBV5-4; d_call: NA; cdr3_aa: CASSATGTTEAFF; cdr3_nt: TGTGCCAGCAGCGCCACAGGGACGACTGAAGCTTTCTTT
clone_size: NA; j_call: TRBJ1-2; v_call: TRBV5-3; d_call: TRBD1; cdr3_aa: CARRGAQGDDYGYTF; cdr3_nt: TGTGCCAGACGGGGAGCACAGGGGGACGACTATGGCTACACCTTC
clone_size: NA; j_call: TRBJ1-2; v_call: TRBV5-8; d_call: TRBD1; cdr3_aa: CASSDRGYGYTF; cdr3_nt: TGTGCCAGCAGCGACAGGGGCTATGGCTACACCTTC
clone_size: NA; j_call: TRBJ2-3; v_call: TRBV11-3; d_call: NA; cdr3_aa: CASSPAAGAPDTQYF; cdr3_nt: TGTGCCAGCAGCCCCGCCGCGGGCGCCCCAGATACGCAGTATTTT
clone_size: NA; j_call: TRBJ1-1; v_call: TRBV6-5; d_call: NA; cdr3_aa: CASILGQFLNTEAFF; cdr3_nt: TGTGCCAGCATCTTAGGACAGTTCCTGAACACTGAAGCTTTCTTT
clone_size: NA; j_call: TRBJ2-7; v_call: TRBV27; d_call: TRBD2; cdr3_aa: CASRPAGLVYEQYF; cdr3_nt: TGTGCCAGCAGACCGGCGGGACTAGTCTACGAGCAGTACTTC
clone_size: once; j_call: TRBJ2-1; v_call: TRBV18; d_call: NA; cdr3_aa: CASSPPPGVEQFF; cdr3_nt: TGTGCCAGCTCACCTCCCCCCGGGGTGGAGCAGTTCTTC
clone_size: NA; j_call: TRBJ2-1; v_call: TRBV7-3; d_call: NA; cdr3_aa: CASSSTSYNEQFF; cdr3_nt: TGTGCCAGCAGCTCGACTAGTTACAATGAGCAGTTCTTC
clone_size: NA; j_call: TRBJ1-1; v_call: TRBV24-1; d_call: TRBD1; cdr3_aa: CATSERDRGTEAFF; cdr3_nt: TGTGCCACCAGTGAAAGAGACAGGGGGACTGAAGCTTTCTTT
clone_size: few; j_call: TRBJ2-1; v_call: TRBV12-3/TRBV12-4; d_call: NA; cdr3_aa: CASSDRLYNEQFF; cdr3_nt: TGTGCCAGCAGTGACAGGCTATACAATGAGCAGTTCTTC
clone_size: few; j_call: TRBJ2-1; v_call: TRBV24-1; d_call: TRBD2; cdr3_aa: CATSDFGGNGNEQFF; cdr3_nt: TGTGCCACCAGTGATTTCGGGGGGAATGGCAATGAGCAGTTCTTC
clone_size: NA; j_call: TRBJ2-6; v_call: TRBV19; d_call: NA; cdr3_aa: CASTRTSGANVLTF; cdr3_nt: TGTGCCAGTACGAGGACATCTGGGGCCAACGTCCTGACTTTC
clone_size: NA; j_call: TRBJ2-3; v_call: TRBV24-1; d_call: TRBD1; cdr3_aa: CATSDPDTGGVGTDTQYF; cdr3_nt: TGTGCCACCAGTGACCCTGATACAGGGGGCGTCGGGACAGATACGCAGTATTTT